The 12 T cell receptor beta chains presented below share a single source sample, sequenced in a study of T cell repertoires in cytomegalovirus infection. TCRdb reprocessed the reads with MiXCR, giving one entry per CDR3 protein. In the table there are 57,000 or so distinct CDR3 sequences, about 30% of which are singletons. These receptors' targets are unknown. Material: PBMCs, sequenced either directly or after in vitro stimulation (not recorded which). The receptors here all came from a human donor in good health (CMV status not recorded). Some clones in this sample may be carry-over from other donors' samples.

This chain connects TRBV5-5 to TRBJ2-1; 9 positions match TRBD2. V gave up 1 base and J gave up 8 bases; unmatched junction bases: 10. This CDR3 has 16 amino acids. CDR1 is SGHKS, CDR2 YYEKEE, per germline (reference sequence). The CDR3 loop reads CASSLFVLAGAHEQFF. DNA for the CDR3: TGTGCCAGCAGCTTGTTTGTGTTAGCGGGGGCGCATGAGCAGTTCTTC.

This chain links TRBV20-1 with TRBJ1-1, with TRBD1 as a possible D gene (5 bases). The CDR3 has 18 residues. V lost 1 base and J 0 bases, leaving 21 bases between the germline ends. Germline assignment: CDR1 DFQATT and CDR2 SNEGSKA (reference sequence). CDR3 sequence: CSARGGGPGVRVNTEAFF. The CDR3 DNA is TGCAGTGCTAGAGGTGGGGGACCGGGGGTGCGTGTGAACACTGAAGCTTTCTTT.

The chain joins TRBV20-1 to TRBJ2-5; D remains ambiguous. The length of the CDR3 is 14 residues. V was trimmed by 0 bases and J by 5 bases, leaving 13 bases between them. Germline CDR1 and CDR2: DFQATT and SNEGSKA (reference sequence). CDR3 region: CSAREGPSPETQYF. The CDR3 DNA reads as TGCAGTGCTAGAGAAGGCCCGTCGCCGGAGACCCAGTACTTC.

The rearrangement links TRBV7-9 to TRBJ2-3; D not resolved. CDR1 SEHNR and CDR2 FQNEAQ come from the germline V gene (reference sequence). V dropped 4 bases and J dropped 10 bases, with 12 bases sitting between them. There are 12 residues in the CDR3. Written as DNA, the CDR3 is TGTGCCAGCAGCTACCCCAGTCCGGCGCAGTATTTT. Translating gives CASSYPSPAQYF.

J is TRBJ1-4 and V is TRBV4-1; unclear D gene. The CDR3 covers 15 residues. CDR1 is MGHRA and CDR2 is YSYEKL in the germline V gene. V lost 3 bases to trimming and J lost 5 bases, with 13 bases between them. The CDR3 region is CASSQTGSLNEKLFF. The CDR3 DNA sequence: TGCGCCAGCAGCCAGACCGGGAGTCTGAATGAAAAACTGTTTTTT.

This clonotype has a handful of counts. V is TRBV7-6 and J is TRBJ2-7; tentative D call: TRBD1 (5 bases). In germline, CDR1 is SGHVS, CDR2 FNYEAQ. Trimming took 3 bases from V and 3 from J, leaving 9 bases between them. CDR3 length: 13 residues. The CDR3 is CASSFNRFYEQYF. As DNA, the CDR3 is TGTGCCAGCAGCTTCAACAGGTTCTACGAGCAGTACTTC.

CDR3 sequence (DNA): TGTGCCATCAGTAAAACAGGGGGTATCCAAGAGACCCAGTACTTC. It translates to CAISKTGGIQETQYF. The chain couples TRBV10-3 to TRBJ2-5; 8 bases align to TRBD1. The CDR3 has 15 amino acids. The germline CDR1 and CDR2 sequences are ENHRY and SYGVKD. J was trimmed by 1 base and V by 5 bases; bases with no gene match: 6.

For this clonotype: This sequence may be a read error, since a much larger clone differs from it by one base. The CDR3 loop is CGSSSPLGTEAFF. The CDR3 DNA follows: TGTGGCAGCAGCTCCCCTCTCGGAACTGAAGCTTTCTTT. This chain connects TRBV7-8 to TRBJ1-1, with no clear D. The CDR3 totals 13 residues. Germline CDR1 is SGHVS and CDR2 is FQNEAQ. Variable domain in full (rest from reference TRBV7-8 and TRBJ1-1): GAGVSQSPRYKVAKRGQDVALRCDPISGHVSLFWYQQALGQGPEFLTYFQNEAQLDKSGLPSDRFFAERPEGSVSTLKIQRTQQEDSAVYLCGSSSPLGTEAFFGQGTRLTVV.

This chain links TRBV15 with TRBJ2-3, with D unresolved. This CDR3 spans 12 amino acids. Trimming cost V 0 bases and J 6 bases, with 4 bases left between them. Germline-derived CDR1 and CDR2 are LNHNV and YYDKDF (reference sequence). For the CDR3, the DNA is TGTGCCACCAGCAGAGATAGGGATACGCAGTATTTT. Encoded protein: CATSRDRDTQYF.

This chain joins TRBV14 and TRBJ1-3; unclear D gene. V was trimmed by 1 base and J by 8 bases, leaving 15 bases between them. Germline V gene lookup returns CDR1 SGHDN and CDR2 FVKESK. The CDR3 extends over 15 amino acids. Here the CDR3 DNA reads TGTGCCAGCAGCCAAGGCAAAGTTGTGCGATACACCATATATTTT. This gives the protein CASSQGKVVRYTIYF.

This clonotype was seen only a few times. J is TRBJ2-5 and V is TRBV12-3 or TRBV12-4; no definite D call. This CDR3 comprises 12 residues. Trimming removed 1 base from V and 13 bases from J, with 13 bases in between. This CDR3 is CASSLVGYPVYF. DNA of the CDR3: TGTGCCAGCAGTTTAGTGGGGTACCCGGTGTACTTC.

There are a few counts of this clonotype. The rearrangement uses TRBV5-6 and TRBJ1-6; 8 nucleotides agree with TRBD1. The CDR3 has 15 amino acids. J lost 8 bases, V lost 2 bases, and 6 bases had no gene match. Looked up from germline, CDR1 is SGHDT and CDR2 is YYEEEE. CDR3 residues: CASSLFGQGHSPLHF. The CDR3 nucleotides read TGTGCCAGCAGCTTATTCGGACAGGGTCATTCACCCCTCCACTTT.